The T cell receptor beta chain under discussion was sequenced for a study of PD-1 blockade in mismatch repair-deficient tumors. Study in general: Patients had about a dozen mismatch repair-deficient cancer types, all previously treated and progressing.

The V and J ends lost 1 base and 7 bases respectively, with 4 bases between them. This CDR3 contains 12 residues. Germline V CDR1 and CDR2: SEHNR, FQNEAQ (reference sequence). Mismatch repair deficiency was confirmed in all patients, by PCR or immunohistochemistry. The TCR-sequenced patients were a few responders to pembrolizumab. Comments on this clone: The target antigen is unknown.

Study-wide findings and caveats: Tumor-resident clones, often undetectable pretreatment in blood, expanded then contracted after pembrolizumab.

Clones were read by immunoSEQ multiplex PCR, and TCRdb kept only the in-frame ones, dropping some. The table records approximately 100,000 clones, over 75% of them present only once. This receptor was taken from an adult with mismatch repair-deficient cancer. Material: peripheral blood, obtained roughly 35 weeks after starting pembrolizumab. The genes are TRBV7-9 and TRBJ2-2; D ambiguous. The CDR3 sequence is CASSLELGELFF. The CDR3, as DNA: TGTGCCAGCAGCTTAGAACTCGGGGAGCTGTTTTTT.